Below, 8 T cell receptor beta chains from the same sample are listed, as sequenced in a study of long-term antiretroviral therapy in people with HIV. An immunoSEQ assay, version v3.0, was performed at survey level. Data came from immunoSEQ multiplex PCR; TCRdb stores just in-frame clones and leaves some out. This sample has just under 30,000 clones, with about 85% found just once. Specimen: unsorted PBMCs, collected around 5 years before starting antiretroviral therapy. The receptors come from a man in his fifties with HIV.

This clone has a single count. The chain is built from TRBV5-8 and TRBJ2-7; 7 bases agree with TRBD2. V was clipped by 0 bases and J by 0 bases; unmatched bases: 6. CDR1 is SGHTS and CDR2 is YDEGEE in the germline V gene. This CDR3 has 16 amino acids. Here the CDR3 DNA reads TGTGCCAGCAGCTTGGATGGGGGGGGATACTCCTACGAGCAGTACTTC. This codes for CASSLDGGGYSYEQYF.

This clone has just one count. V is TRBV7-9 and J is TRBJ2-5; 9 bases align to TRBD1. The CDR3 loop spans 16 amino acids. The V and J ends lost 1 base and 2 bases, in that order; junction bases with no gene match: 5. Germline V gene sequence: CDR1 SEHNR, CDR2 FQNEAQ (reference sequence). The CDR3 bases are TGTGCCAGCAGCTTAGAAAGGGGGACAGGGCAAGAGACCCAGTACTTC. This translates into CASSLERGTGQETQYF. The whole variable domain, filled in from reference TRBV7-9 and TRBJ2-5, reads DTGVSQNPRHKITKRGQNVTFRCDPISEHNRLYWYRQTLGQGPEFLTYFQNEAQLEKSRLLSDRFSAERPKGSFSTLEIQRTEQGDSAMYLCASSLERGTGQETQYFGPGTRLLVL.

The DNA for the CDR3 is TGTGCCAGCAGCCCCGGGGTAGCGGGAGGGTATCTCCTTTACGAGCAGTACTTC. Its translation is CASSPGVAGGYLLYEQYF. The chain is built from TRBV5-6 and TRBJ2-7, with 11 bases that match TRBD2. CDR1 and CDR2 from the germline V gene are SGHDT and YYEEEE. The ends lost 4 bases at V and 4 bases at J; junction bases unmatched: 16. This CDR3 has 18 residues.

The rearrangement joins TRBV5-1 to TRBJ2-1; 9 bases are shared with TRBD2. Germline CDR1 SGHRS, CDR2 YFSETQ. J gave up 3 bases and V 3 bases, and 4 bases lay outside the gene matches. This CDR3 has 15 residues. The DNA of the CDR3 is TGCGCCAGCAGCTCAGTAGCGGGGGTCTACAATGAGCAGTTCTTC. The encoded protein is CASSSVAGVYNEQFF.

This clone is a singleton in its sample. The genes are TRBV15 and TRBJ2-5; 10 bases are a match to TRBD2. The CDR3 loop spans 15 amino acids. The ends lost 0 bases at V and 9 bases at J; junction bases unmatched: 7. Germline V gives CDR1 LNHNV, CDR2 YYDKDF (reference sequence). The CDR3 sequence: CATSRDPLAGVPQYF. The CDR3 DNA is TGTGCCACCAGCAGAGATCCGCTAGCGGGAGTCCCCCAGTACTTC.

The chain employs TRBV15 and TRBJ2-4, with a weak D call TRBD2 (6 bases). Germline CDR1 LNHNV, CDR2 YYDKDF (reference sequence). Trimming shortened V by 1 base and J by 0 bases, and 13 bases separated the two germline ends. There are 17 residues in the CDR3. In nucleotides, the CDR3 is TGTGCCACCAGCAGAGTAGAGGGGACTGCAGCCAAAAACATTCAGTACTTC. Encoded protein: CATSRVEGTAAKNIQYF.

The chain links TRBV21-1 to TRBJ2-7; the table assigns TRBD2, which was not confirmed against the DNA. TRBV21-1 constitutes a pseudogene. The CDR3 totals 14 residues. Here the CDR3 reads CASSKYARFYEQYF. The CDR3 DNA is TGTGCCAGCAGCAAATACGCGCGGTTCTACGAGCAGTACTTC.

The genes are TRBV4-3 and TRBJ1-2; the D is unclear. Germline V gene lookup returns CDR1 LGHNA and CDR2 YSLEER. This CDR3 has 16 amino acids. Trimming took off 0 bases at V and 5 bases at J, with 16 bases between the two ends. CDR3 sequence: CASSQESGSGIYGYTF. Here the CDR3 DNA reads TGCGCCAGCAGCCAAGAATCCGGGAGCGGGATATATGGCTACACCTTC.